Listed below are T cell receptor beta chains from one sample, sequenced in a study of OX40 agonist ivuxolimab in advanced cancers. The protocol was immunoSEQ multiplex PCR, while the TCRdb copy is restricted to in-frame clones and leaves out a portion. This sample carries tens of thousands of clones, about 91% of them seen once, and the ten largest clones take under 0.35%. The sample in question was CD4+ or CD8+ T cells sorted from blood, obtained in a trial of the OX40 agonist ivuxolimab. The receptors were gathered from an adult with an advanced solid tumor such as melanoma, head and neck, liver or kidney cancer. CDR3s include the opening cysteine and the closing phenylalanine or tryptophan. Each record gives: clone size, V gene, D gene, J gene, CDR3 DNA, CDR3 protein. A D gene is named only where the DNA matches it firmly. A row's size may be missing; if present it is once, few, many or a size class.

clone_size: -
v_call: TRBV6-1
d_call: -
j_call: TRBJ2-3
cdr3_nt: TGTGCCAGCAGTGACAGGGGACCCACAGATACGCAGTATTTT
cdr3_aa: CASSDRGPTDTQYF

clone_size: once
v_call: TRBV5-4
d_call: -
j_call: TRBJ1-3
cdr3_nt: TGTGCCAGCAGCCTGGACAGTTCTGGAAACACCATATATTTT
cdr3_aa: CASSLDSSGNTIYF

clone_size: -
v_call: TRBV7-9
d_call: -
j_call: TRBJ1-1
cdr3_nt: TGTGCCAGCACTACTGACGTGAACACTGAAGCTTTCTTT
cdr3_aa: CASTTDVNTEAFF

clone_size: -
v_call: TRBV28
d_call: -
j_call: TRBJ1-1
cdr3_nt: TGTGCCAGCAGTCCCGGTGGGGGCAGGAACACTGAAGCTTTCTTT
cdr3_aa: CASSPGGGRNTEAFF

clone_size: -
v_call: TRBV7-3
d_call: -
j_call: TRBJ2-2
cdr3_nt: TGTGCCAGCAGCCCCCGTGGGGGACCCAACACCGGGGAGCTGTTTTTT
cdr3_aa: CASSPRGGPNTGELFF

clone_size: -
v_call: TRBV6-1
d_call: -
j_call: TRBJ2-5
cdr3_nt: TGTGCCAGCAGTGAAGGGCAGGGCCGGACGGAGACCCAGTACTTC
cdr3_aa: CASSEGQGRTETQYF

clone_size: -
v_call: TRBV29-1
d_call: -
j_call: TRBJ1-5
cdr3_nt: TGCAGCGTCAACGCGGGGGGGAATCAGCCCCAGCATTTT
cdr3_aa: CSVNAGGNQPQHF

clone_size: -
v_call: TRBV5-4
d_call: -
j_call: TRBJ1-1
cdr3_nt: TGTGCCAGCAGCCGTGACAGTGAAGCTTTCTTT
cdr3_aa: CASSRDSEAFF

clone_size: -
v_call: TRBV6-6
d_call: -
j_call: TRBJ2-1
cdr3_nt: TGTGCCAGCTACGGGCGGAACTCCTACAATGAGCAGTTCTTC
cdr3_aa: CASYGRNSYNEQFF

clone_size: -
v_call: TRBV5-8
d_call: TRBD1
j_call: TRBJ2-7
cdr3_nt: TGTGCCAGCAGCTCGGGACAGGGGACCCCCTACGAGCAGTACTTC
cdr3_aa: CASSSGQGTPYEQYF

clone_size: once
v_call: TRBV9
d_call: TRBD1
j_call: TRBJ2-7
cdr3_nt: TGTGCCAGCAGCCCTCGGACAGGGCACCCCTACGAGCAGTACTTC
cdr3_aa: CASSPRTGHPYEQYF

clone_size: -
v_call: TRBV7-2
d_call: TRBD2
j_call: TRBJ2-7
cdr3_nt: TGTGCCAGCAGCTTAGAGTTGGGGGGGTCCTACGAGCAGTACTTC
cdr3_aa: CASSLELGGSYEQYF

clone_size: -
v_call: TRBV7-2
d_call: -
j_call: TRBJ2-3
cdr3_nt: TGTGCCAGCAGCTTCGGGGGGCCAGATACGCAGTATTTT
cdr3_aa: CASSFGGPDTQYF

clone_size: once
v_call: TRBV7-2
d_call: -
j_call: TRBJ2-4
cdr3_nt: TGTGCCAGCAGCTTAGAATGGGAGAGGTACATTCAGTACTTC
cdr3_aa: CASSLEWERYIQYF

clone_size: -
v_call: TRBV5-1
d_call: -
j_call: TRBJ2-7
cdr3_nt: TGCGCCAGCAGCTTAGGGTCTCGGGAACAGTACTTC
cdr3_aa: CASSLGSREQYF

clone_size: -
v_call: TRBV14
d_call: -
j_call: TRBJ1-6
cdr3_nt: TGTGCCAGCAGCCAACCCGGACAGCGGAATTCACCCCTCCACTTT
cdr3_aa: CASSQPGQRNSPLHF

clone_size: -
v_call: TRBV28
d_call: -
j_call: TRBJ2-4
cdr3_nt: TGTGCCAGCAGTTTCCCCAGGGAGGCCAAAAACATTCAGTACTTC
cdr3_aa: CASSFPREAKNIQYF

clone_size: -
v_call: TRBV7-9
d_call: -
j_call: TRBJ2-2
cdr3_nt: TGTGCCAGCAGCTTAAGCGGGGAGCTGTTTTTT
cdr3_aa: CASSLSGELFF

clone_size: -
v_call: TRBV7-3
d_call: TRBD2
j_call: TRBJ2-3
cdr3_nt: TGTGCCAGCAGCCCCTCACTAGCGGGAGCAACAGATACGCAGTATTTT
cdr3_aa: CASSPSLAGATDTQYF

clone_size: few
v_call: TRBV18
d_call: TRBD1
j_call: TRBJ2-6
cdr3_nt: TGTGCCAGCTCACCACTAACCGGGAACAGGGGCGTCGAAACTGGGGCCAACGTCCTGACTTTC
cdr3_aa: CASSPLTGNRGVETGANVLTF

clone_size: -
v_call: TRBV9
d_call: -
j_call: TRBJ1-1
cdr3_nt: TGTGCCAGCAGCGCTGGGCTTTACACTGAAGCTTTCTTT
cdr3_aa: CASSAGLYTEAFF

clone_size: -
v_call: TRBV28
d_call: -
j_call: TRBJ1-5
cdr3_nt: TGTGCCAGCAGTTTAGAGGGGGGCGACAATCAGCCCCAGCATTTT
cdr3_aa: CASSLEGGDNQPQHF

clone_size: -
v_call: TRBV28
d_call: -
j_call: TRBJ2-1
cdr3_nt: TGTGCCAGCAGCGATTGGGCCGTGGGGCGAGGTGAGCAGTTCTTC
cdr3_aa: CASSDWAVGRGEQFF

clone_size: -
v_call: TRBV14
d_call: -
j_call: TRBJ1-6
cdr3_nt: TGTGCCGTCCCGGGCAGTACTAATTCACCCCTCCACTTT
cdr3_aa: CAVPGSTNSPLHF

clone_size: once
v_call: TRBV18
d_call: -
j_call: TRBJ1-1
cdr3_nt: TGTGCCAGCTCACTAGGACAACCGCTCCTGAACACTGAAGCTTTCTTT
cdr3_aa: CASSLGQPLLNTEAFF

clone_size: -
v_call: TRBV9
d_call: -
j_call: TRBJ1-3
cdr3_nt: TGTGCCAGCAGCGGCTTACAGGTTTCGGGAAACACCATATATTTT
cdr3_aa: CASSGLQVSGNTIYF

clone_size: -
v_call: TRBV11-3
d_call: -
j_call: TRBJ2-1
cdr3_nt: TGTGCCAGCAGCTTAACGGGCCAACGTACTGAGCAGTTCTTC
cdr3_aa: CASSLTGQRTEQFF

clone_size: -
v_call: TRBV5-1
d_call: -
j_call: TRBJ2-5
cdr3_nt: TGCGCCAGCAGCTTGGAGAGGGGGAGTGAGACCCAGTACTTC
cdr3_aa: CASSLERGSETQYF

clone_size: -
v_call: TRBV30
d_call: -
j_call: TRBJ1-2
cdr3_nt: TGTGCCTGGAGTATAGACCTTAACTATGGCTACACCTTC
cdr3_aa: CAWSIDLNYGYTF

clone_size: -
v_call: TRBV9
d_call: -
j_call: TRBJ2-3
cdr3_nt: TGTGCCAGCAGCGTAGAGGCAGATACGCAGTATTTT
cdr3_aa: CASSVEADTQYF

clone_size: -
v_call: TRBV6-6
d_call: -
j_call: TRBJ2-1
cdr3_nt: TGTGCCAGCAGTTCCTTAGGCCTTGAGCAGTTCTTC
cdr3_aa: CASSSLGLEQFF

clone_size: -
v_call: TRBV30
d_call: -
j_call: TRBJ1-2
cdr3_nt: TGTGCCTGGAGTGTAGAAGCAGGGGCAGGCTATGGCTACACCTTC
cdr3_aa: CAWSVEAGAGYGYTF

clone_size: once
v_call: TRBV7-9
d_call: -
j_call: TRBJ2-1
cdr3_nt: TGTGCCAGCAGCTTCAACAGTTACTCCTACAATGAGCAGTTCTTC
cdr3_aa: CASSFNSYSYNEQFF

clone_size: -
v_call: TRBV7-3
d_call: -
j_call: TRBJ1-6
cdr3_nt: TGTGCCAGCAGCCCTGACAGGAATTCACCCCTCCACTTT
cdr3_aa: CASSPDRNSPLHF

clone_size: -
v_call: TRBV28
d_call: -
j_call: TRBJ2-1
cdr3_nt: TGTGCCAGCAGTTTAGTAGAGGGGTACAATGAGCAGTTCTTC
cdr3_aa: CASSLVEGYNEQFF

clone_size: once
v_call: TRBV19
d_call: TRBD1
j_call: TRBJ1-1
cdr3_nt: TGTGCCAGTAGTCCCCCCGGACAGGGGAACACTGAAGCTTTCTTT
cdr3_aa: CASSPPGQGNTEAFF

clone_size: -
v_call: TRBV7-2
d_call: -
j_call: TRBJ2-3
cdr3_nt: TGTGCCAGCAGCTTAGTAGGGGTCGCAGATACGCAGTATTTT
cdr3_aa: CASSLVGVADTQYF

clone_size: -
v_call: TRBV5-1
d_call: TRBD1
j_call: TRBJ1-3
cdr3_nt: TGCGCCAGCAGCTTGGACCCAACAGGGGGCCCTGGAAACACCATATATTTT
cdr3_aa: CASSLDPTGGPGNTIYF

clone_size: few
v_call: TRBV2
d_call: -
j_call: TRBJ2-5
cdr3_nt: TGTGCCGCCAGCATTGGAGAGCAAGAGACCCAGTACTTC
cdr3_aa: CAASIGEQETQYF

clone_size: -
v_call: TRBV30
d_call: -
j_call: TRBJ2-5
cdr3_nt: TGTGCCTGGACAGTGGGGGAGGAGACCCAGTACTTC
cdr3_aa: CAWTVGEETQYF

clone_size: -
v_call: TRBV5-1
d_call: -
j_call: TRBJ2-5
cdr3_nt: TGCGCCAGCAGCTTGGCTCCATCGGTCTTCGGGGAGACCCAGTACTTC
cdr3_aa: CASSLAPSVFGETQYF

clone_size: few
v_call: TRBV6-6
d_call: -
j_call: TRBJ1-1
cdr3_nt: TGTGCCAGCAGTTACCAGGGACAAGAAGCTTTCTTT
cdr3_aa: CASSYQGQEAFF

clone_size: -
v_call: TRBV7-9
d_call: TRBD1
j_call: TRBJ1-2
cdr3_nt: TGTGCCAGCAGCTTAACAGGACAGGGGAACTATGGCTACACCTTC
cdr3_aa: CASSLTGQGNYGYTF

clone_size: -
v_call: TRBV2
d_call: -
j_call: TRBJ1-3
cdr3_nt: TGTGCCAGCAGTACGATACAAGTCTCTGGAAACACCATATATTTT
cdr3_aa: CASSTIQVSGNTIYF

clone_size: -
v_call: TRBV30
d_call: -
j_call: TRBJ2-7
cdr3_nt: TGTGCCTGGAGTGGGTTAGACGAGCAGTACTTC
cdr3_aa: CAWSGLDEQYF